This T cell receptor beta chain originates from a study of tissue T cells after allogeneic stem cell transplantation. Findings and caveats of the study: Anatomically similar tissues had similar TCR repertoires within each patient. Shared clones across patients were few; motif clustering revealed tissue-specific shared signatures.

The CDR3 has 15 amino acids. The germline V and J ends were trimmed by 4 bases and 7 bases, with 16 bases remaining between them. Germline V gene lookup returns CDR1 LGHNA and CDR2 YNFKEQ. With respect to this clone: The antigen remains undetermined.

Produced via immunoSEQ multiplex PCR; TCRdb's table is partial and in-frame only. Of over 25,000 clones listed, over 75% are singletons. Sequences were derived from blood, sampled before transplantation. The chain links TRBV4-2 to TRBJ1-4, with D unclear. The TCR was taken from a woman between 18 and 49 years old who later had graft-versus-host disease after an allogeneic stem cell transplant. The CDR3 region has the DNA TGTGCCAGCAGCCTCGACCGACTAATCGCTGAAAAACTGTTTTTT. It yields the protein CASSLDRLIAEKLFF.